Here is one T cell receptor (beta chain) with its context. The data originate from a study of blood T cell repertoires in COVID-19. This CDR3 region has 16 residues. The junction had 7 bases not matched to a gene; V was cut back by 3 bases and J by 6 bases. Looked up from germline, CDR1 is MGHRA and CDR2 is YSYEKL. Per the authors' pipeline: The assay estimated nucleated cells by amplifying reference gene primers. Generated by immunoSEQ multiplex PCR, the TCRdb table keeps only in-frame clones and is missing some. V and J calls and clone size are those listed in that table; D and trimming were worked out from the DNA. The sample records about 75,000 clones, about nine tenths being singletons.

Sequenced input: peripheral blood. V gene TRBV4-1 combines with J gene TRBJ2-1; 11 positions agree with TRBD2. The receptor was isolated from a human donor in a cohort sampled during active COVID-19. The CDR3 spells CASSHISGGASNEQFF. The CDR3 bases are TGCGCCAGCAGCCACATTAGCGGGGGGGCGTCCAATGAGCAGTTCTTC.